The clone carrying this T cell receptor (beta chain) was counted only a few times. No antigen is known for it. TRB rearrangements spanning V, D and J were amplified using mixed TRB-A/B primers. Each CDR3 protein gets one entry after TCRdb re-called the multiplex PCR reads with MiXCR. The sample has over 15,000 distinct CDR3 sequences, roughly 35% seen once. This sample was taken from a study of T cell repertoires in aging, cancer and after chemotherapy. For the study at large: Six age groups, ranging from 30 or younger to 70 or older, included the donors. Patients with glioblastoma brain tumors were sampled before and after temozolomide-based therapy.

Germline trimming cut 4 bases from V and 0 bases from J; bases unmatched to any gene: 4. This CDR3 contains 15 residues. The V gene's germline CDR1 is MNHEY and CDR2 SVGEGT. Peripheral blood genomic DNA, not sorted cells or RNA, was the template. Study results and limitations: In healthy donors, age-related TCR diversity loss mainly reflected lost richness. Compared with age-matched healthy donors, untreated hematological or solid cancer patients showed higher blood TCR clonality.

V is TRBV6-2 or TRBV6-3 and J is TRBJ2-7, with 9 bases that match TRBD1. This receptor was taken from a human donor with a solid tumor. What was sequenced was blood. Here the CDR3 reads CASSWDRASSYEQYF. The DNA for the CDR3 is TGTGCCAGCAGTTGGGACAGGGCTTCCTCCTACGAGCAGTACTTC.